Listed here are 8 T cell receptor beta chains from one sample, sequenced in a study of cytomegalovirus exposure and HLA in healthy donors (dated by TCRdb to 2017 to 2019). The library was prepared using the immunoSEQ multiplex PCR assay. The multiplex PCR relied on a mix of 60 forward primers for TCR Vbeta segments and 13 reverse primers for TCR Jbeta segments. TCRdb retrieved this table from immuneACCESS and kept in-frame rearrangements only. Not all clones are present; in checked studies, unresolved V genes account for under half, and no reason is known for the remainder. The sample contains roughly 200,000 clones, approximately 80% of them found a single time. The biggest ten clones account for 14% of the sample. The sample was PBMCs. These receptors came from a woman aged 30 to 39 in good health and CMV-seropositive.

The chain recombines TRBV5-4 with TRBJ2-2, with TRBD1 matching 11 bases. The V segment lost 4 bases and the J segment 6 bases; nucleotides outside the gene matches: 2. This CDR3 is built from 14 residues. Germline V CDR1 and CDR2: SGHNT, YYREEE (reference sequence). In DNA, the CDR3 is TGTGCCAGCAGCCGGGGACAGGGGGCCGGGGAGCTGTTTTTT. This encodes CASSRGQGAGELFF.

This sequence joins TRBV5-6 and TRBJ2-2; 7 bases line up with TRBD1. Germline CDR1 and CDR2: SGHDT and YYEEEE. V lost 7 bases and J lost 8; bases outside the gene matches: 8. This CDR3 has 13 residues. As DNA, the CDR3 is TGTGCCAGCCACAGGGGACCGACGGGGGAGCTGTTTTTT. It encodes CASHRGPTGELFF.

The CDR3 nucleotides read TGCGCCAGCAGTCTGGACGAGGGCAGAGGCTACGAGCAGTACTTC. Encoded protein: CASSLDEGRGYEQYF. The chain has TRBV5-1 and TRBJ2-7; D is perhaps TRBD2 (5 bases). Germline V CDR1 and CDR2: SGHRS, YFSETQ. Trimming removed 5 bases at V and 3 bases at J, with 18 bases between. The CDR3 runs 15 residues.

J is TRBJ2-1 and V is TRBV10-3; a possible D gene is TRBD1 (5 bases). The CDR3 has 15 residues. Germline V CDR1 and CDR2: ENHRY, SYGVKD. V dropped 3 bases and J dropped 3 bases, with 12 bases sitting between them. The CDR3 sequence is CAISDSGALYNEQFF. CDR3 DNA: TGTGCCATCAGTGACTCTGGGGCCCTCTACAATGAGCAGTTCTTC.

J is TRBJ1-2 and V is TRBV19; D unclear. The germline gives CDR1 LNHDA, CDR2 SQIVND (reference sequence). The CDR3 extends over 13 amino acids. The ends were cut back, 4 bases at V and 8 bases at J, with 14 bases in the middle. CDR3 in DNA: TGTGCCAGTAGTAGGGAGGCGTCGGGAGGCTACACCTTC. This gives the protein CASSREASGGYTF.

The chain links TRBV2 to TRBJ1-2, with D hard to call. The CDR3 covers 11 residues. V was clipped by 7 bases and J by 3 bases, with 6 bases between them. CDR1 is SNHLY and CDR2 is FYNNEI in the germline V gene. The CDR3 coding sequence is TGTGCCAGCAACCAGGACTATGGCTACACCTTC. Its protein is CASNQDYGYTF. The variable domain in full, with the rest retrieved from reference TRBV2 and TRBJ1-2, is EPEVTQTPSHQVTQMGQEVILRCVPISNHLYFYWYRQILGQKVEFLVSFYNNEISEKSEIFDDQFSVERPDGSNFTLKIRSTKLEDSAMYFCASNQDYGYTFGSGTRLTVV.

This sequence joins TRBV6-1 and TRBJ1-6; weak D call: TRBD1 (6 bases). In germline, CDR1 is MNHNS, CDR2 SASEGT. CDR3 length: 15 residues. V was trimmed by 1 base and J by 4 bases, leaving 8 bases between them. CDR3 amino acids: CASSEGQVYNSPLHF. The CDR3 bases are TGTGCCAGCAGTGAAGGACAGGTGTATAATTCACCCCTCCACTTT.

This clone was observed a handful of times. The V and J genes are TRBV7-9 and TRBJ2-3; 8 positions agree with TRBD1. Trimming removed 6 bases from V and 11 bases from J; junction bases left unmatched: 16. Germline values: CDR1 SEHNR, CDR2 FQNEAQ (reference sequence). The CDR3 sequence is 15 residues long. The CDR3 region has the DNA TGTGCCAGCAGTTCCGACAGGGGCCTCAGTGGGGGGCAGTATTTT. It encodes CASSSDRGLSGGQYF.